The 5 T cell receptor beta chains below come from one sample, sequenced in a study of OX40 agonist ivuxolimab in advanced cancers. Here immunoSEQ multiplex PCR was the method, and the copy in TCRdb shows in-frame clones only, minus some. Of roughly 64,000 clones listed, approximately 80% were seen once; the top ten hold approximately 2.2%. This sample comprised CD4+ or CD8+ T cells sorted from blood, obtained in a trial of the OX40 agonist ivuxolimab. Receptors originate from an adult with an advanced solid tumor such as melanoma, head and neck, liver or kidney cancer.

The chain has TRBV5-5 and TRBJ1-2, with D hard to call. CDR3 size: 15 residues. Germline lookup yields CDR1 SGHKS and CDR2 YYEKEE (reference sequence). V gave up 1 base and J gave up 0 bases, with 10 bases separating them. Written as DNA, the CDR3 is TGTGCCAGCAGCTTGTTACTGGGAGCTAACTATGGCTACACCTTC. This encodes CASSLLLGANYGYTF.

CDR3 coding DNA: TGTGCCTGGAGTCGCGACCCGGGACGAGAAGCTTTCTTT. Its protein product is CAWSRDPGREAFF. The chain recombines TRBV30 with TRBJ1-1, with D possibly TRBD1 on 5 matching bases. This CDR3 is built from 13 residues. Germline-derived CDR1 and CDR2 are GTSNPN and SVGIG (reference sequence). Between the trimmed V and J ends, which lost 2 bases and 8 bases, there was a span of 15 bases.

This sequence joins TRBV6-6 and TRBJ2-1; D not resolved. Germline assignment: CDR1 MNHNY and CDR2 SVGAGI (reference sequence). Trimming pared 5 bases from V and 5 bases from J, leaving 10 bases between. This CDR3 region has 13 residues. The CDR3 region has the DNA TGTGCCAGCAGTGACCCCGGGCACAATGAGCAGTTCTTC. Encoded protein: CASSDPGHNEQFF.

V gene TRBV19 combines with J gene TRBJ2-1, with a weak D call TRBD2 (6 bases). The CDR3 contains 14 residues. The V gene lost 6 bases and the J gene lost 0 bases, with 9 bases spanning the gap. Germline CDR1 reads LNHDA; CDR2 reads SQIVND (reference sequence). This CDR3 is CASRLANSYNEQFF. For the CDR3, the DNA is TGTGCCAGTAGGCTAGCGAACTCCTACAATGAGCAGTTCTTC.

The rearrangement uses TRBV9 and TRBJ2-1; D uncertain. This CDR3 contains 15 residues. The germline CDR1 and CDR2 sequences are SGDLS and YYNGEE. Trimming cost V 6 bases and J 6 bases, with 19 bases left between them. Written as DNA, the CDR3 is TGTGCCAGCACCGAGACTCCGACTCGAGGCAATGAGCAGTTCTTC. The encoded protein is CASTETPTRGNEQFF.